What follows describes a single T cell receptor beta chain. Its antigen is not known. The data derive from a study of cytomegalovirus exposure and HLA in healthy donors. Study outcomes and limitations: TCR beta V segments were, for the most part, productive about 90% or about 30% of the time in an earlier analysis.

Use of 60 Vbeta and 13 Jbeta primers characterized the PCR. In the original workflow: About 11 million of the about 80 million unique TCR beta chains counted in a later analysis were shared. Sequenced by immunoSEQ multiplex PCR; TCRdb stores in-frame clones only, minus some. The V and J calls and clone size were taken over from that table, and D and trimming were inferred from the DNA. Here the sample spans about 130,000 clones, roughly 80% being singletons. The sequenced sample consisted of PBMCs. The receptor was isolated from a woman aged 40 to 50 in good health and CMV-seropositive.

CDR3 DNA sequence: TGTGCCAGCAGTACCGGAGGACTAGATCTGGCTACGCAGTATTTT. Translation: CASSTGGLDLATQYF. V usage is TRBV11-3 and J usage is TRBJ2-3, with 7 bases matching TRBD2. The germline V gene has CDR1 SGHNT and CDR2 YENEEA. With 6 bases clipped from V and 8 bases from J, the junction kept 14 bases outside the gene matches. This CDR3 spans 15 amino acids.